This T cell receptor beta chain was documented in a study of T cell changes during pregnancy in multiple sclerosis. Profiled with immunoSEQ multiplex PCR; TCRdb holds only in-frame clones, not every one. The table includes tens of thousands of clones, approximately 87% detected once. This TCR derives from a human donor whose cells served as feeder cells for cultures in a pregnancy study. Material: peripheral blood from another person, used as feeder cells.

The CDR3 DNA follows: TGTGCCAGCAGTTACGGGACAATCTTTGCTGAGCTGTTTTTT. Protein: CASSYGTIFAELFF. The V call is TRBV2, the J call TRBJ2-2, with D possibly TRBD1 on 6 matching bases. The CDR3 is 14 amino acids. CDR1 is SNHLY and CDR2 is FYNNEI in the germline V gene. Trimming left V 5 bases short and J 11 bases short, with 18 bases between.